This T cell receptor (beta chain) emerged from a study of neurological immune-mediated disorders. The study's findings and limits: HTLV-1-associated myelopathy had the most TCR clonal expansion, while multiple sclerosis had the least, a level that fell below healthy controls.

1 million sorted CD4+ or CD8+ T cells made each library. The V segment lost 2 bases and the J segment 6 bases; nucleotides outside the gene matches: 8. This CDR3 is 14 amino acids long. Germline V lookup: CDR1 DFQATT, CDR2 SNEGSKA (reference sequence). The cDNA came from 5'RACE, which used 10-nucleotide random UMIs. TCRdb independently ran MiXCR on the 5' RACE reads; one entry per CDR3 protein. The sample has approximately 40,000 distinct CDR3 sequences; approximately 14% are singletons. This clonotype was observed many times. Its cognate antigen is unknown. This chain links TRBV20-1 with TRBJ2-3; TRBD2 agrees at 7 bases. The source is a woman between 55 and 75 years old with HTLV-1-associated myelopathy (HAM/TSP). The sample consisted of CD4+ T cells from blood. This CDR3 is CSARSRGVRDTQYF. CDR3 bases: TGCAGTGCTAGAAGTCGGGGGGTACGTGATACGCAGTATTTT.